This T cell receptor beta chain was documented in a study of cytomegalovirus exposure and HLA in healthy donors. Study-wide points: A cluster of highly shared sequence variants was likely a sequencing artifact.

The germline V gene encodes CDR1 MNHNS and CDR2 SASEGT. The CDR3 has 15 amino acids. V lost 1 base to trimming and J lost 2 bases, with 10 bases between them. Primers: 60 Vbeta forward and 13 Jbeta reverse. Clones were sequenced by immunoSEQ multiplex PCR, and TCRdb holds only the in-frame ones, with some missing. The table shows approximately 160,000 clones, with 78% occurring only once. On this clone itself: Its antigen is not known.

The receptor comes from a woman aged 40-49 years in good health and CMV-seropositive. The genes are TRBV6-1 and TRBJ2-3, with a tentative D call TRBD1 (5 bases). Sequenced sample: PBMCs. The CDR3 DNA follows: TGTGCCAGCAGTGAAGAGGGGAAACACACAGATACGCAGTATTTT. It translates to CASSEEGKHTDTQYF.